This is a list of T cell receptor beta chains from one sample in a study of CD8 T cells in Susac syndrome. Using its own MiXCR run on the immunoSEQ multiplex PCR reads, TCRdb lists one record per CDR3 protein. The table has tens of thousands of distinct CDR3 sequences, around 96% seen once. Specimen: CD8+ T cells from PBMCs. These receptors all stem from a human donor with multiple sclerosis. Both conserved end residues are part of each CDR3. The D gene is left open where the match is weak.

V gene	D gene	J gene	CDR3 DNA	CDR3 protein
TRBV20-1	NA	TRBJ2-2	TGCAGTGCCAGACCCGGGAGCACCGGGGAGCTGTTTTTT	CSARPGSTGELFF
TRBV7-2	NA	TRBJ2-7	TGTGCCAGCACCCCCTCCCGGGGGGCCTTCTACGAGCAGTACTTC	CASTPSRGAFYEQYF
TRBV7-9	NA	TRBJ1-1	TGTGCCAGCGGGCGAGGTTATGTGAACACTGAAGCTTTCTTT	CASGRGYVNTEAFF
TRBV11-1	NA	TRBJ2-6	TGTGCCAGCAGCAATAGGCCGGACAGAAGCTCTGGGGCCAACGTCCTGACTTTC	CASSNRPDRSSGANVLTF
TRBV5-8	TRBD1	TRBJ2-4	TGTGCCAGCAGCTTGGGGACAGGGGGACAAAACATTCAGTACTTC	CASSLGTGGQNIQYF
TRBV27	TRBD1	TRBJ2-7	TGTGCCAGCAGCACCGGACAGGGCGCCTACGAGCAGTACTTC	CASSTGQGAYEQYF
TRBV9	TRBD1	TRBJ1-6	TGTGCCAGCAGCTTCCGGACAGGGAGTTCACCCCTCCACTTT	CASSFRTGSSPLHF
TRBV5-1	TRBD2	TRBJ2-2	TGCGCCAGCAGCCCTGGACTAGCGGGGGCTTCCACCGGGGAGCTGTTTTTT	CASSPGLAGASTGELFF
TRBV7-9	NA	TRBJ2-1	TGTGCCAGCAGCTTAGTTGCCAGCCCAGGCAATGAGCAGTTCTTC	CASSLVASPGNEQFF
TRBV27	NA	TRBJ2-6	TGTGCCAGCAGTTCCGTGACAGTATCGCCGTCTGGGGCCAACGTCCTGACTTTC	CASSSVTVSPSGANVLTF
TRBV3-1	NA	TRBJ2-7	TGTGCCAGCAGCCAAGATTTCGAGGGACGGTCTGCCGAGCAGTACTTC	CASSQDFEGRSAEQYF
TRBV6-5	TRBD1	TRBJ1-5	TGTGCCAGCAGTTACTCGACAGGGGAAGGTCAGCCCCAGCATTTT	CASSYSTGEGQPQHF
TRBV4-2	TRBD2	TRBJ2-7	TGTGCCAGCAGCCAAGAAATGACTAGCGGGAGCTACGAGCAGTACTTC	CASSQEMTSGSYEQYF
TRBV5-1	TRBD2	TRBJ2-1	TGCGCCAGCAGCTGGGGACCGGGACTAGCGGGGCCATGGGAGCAGTTCTTC	CASSWGPGLAGPWEQFF
TRBV6-2/TRBV6-3	NA	TRBJ2-7	TGTGCCAGCAGTTACTCGCCACGCGAGGCAGGAGAGATATACGAGCAGTACTTC	CASSYSPREAGEIYEQYF
TRBV3-1	NA	TRBJ2-1	TGTGCCAGCAGCCAAGAATTCGGGCCCGGGTTCTCTCTCGAAAACAACTACAATGAGCAGTTCTTC	CASSQEFGPGFSLENNYNEQFF
TRBV5-1	NA	TRBJ1-2	TGCGCCAGCAATGGCTACACCTTC	CASNGYTF
TRBV27	NA	TRBJ2-7	TGTGCCAGCAGTTCAGGGGGGCTCTACGAGCAGTACTTC	CASSSGGLYEQYF
TRBV18	TRBD1	TRBJ2-5	TGTGCCAGCTCACCACCGACAGGGTCGGAGACCCAGTACTTC	CASSPPTGSETQYF
TRBV7-9	NA	TRBJ1-1	TGTGCCAGCACGCCGAACACTGAAGCTTTCTTT	CASTPNTEAFF
TRBV27	TRBD1	TRBJ1-1	TGTGCCAGCAACCAACCAGGGGGCACTGAAGCTTTCTTT	CASNQPGGTEAFF
TRBV14	NA	TRBJ2-6	TGTGCCAGCAGCCCCAGCTTCTCTGGGGCCAACGTCCTGACTTTC	CASSPSFSGANVLTF
TRBV30	TRBD2	TRBJ2-1	TGTGCCTGGAGGGGACTCGGGGGGACCTACAATGAGCAGTTCTTC	CAWRGLGGTYNEQFF
TRBV27	NA	TRBJ1-1	TGTGCCAGCAGTTTACGGCAGGATTACACTGAAGCTTTCTTT	CASSLRQDYTEAFF
TRBV10-2	NA	TRBJ1-1	TGCGCCAGCAGTGAGTCAGGCAGGTGGAACACTGAAGCTTTCTTT	CASSESGRWNTEAFF
TRBV29-1	NA	TRBJ2-7	TGCAGCGCCGGTGACAGTTTCTCCTACGAGCAGTACTTC	CSAGDSFSYEQYF